This TCR beta chain stems from a study of cytomegalovirus exposure and HLA in healthy donors. Germline CDR1 and CDR2: WNHNN and SYGVQD (reference sequence). With 3 bases removed from V and 3 bases from J, the gap between germline ends came to 12 bases. CDR3 length: 14 residues. In regard to this clone: Its matching antigen is unknown.

Findings of the study overall: A likely sequencing artifact accounted for one observed cluster of highly shared sequence variants.

The PCR contained 60 Vbeta and 13 Jbeta primers. TCRdb's table, derived via immunoSEQ multiplex PCR, lists solely in-frame clones and lacks some. The table has approximately 200,000 clones, 60% to 85% seen once. V is TRBV10-1 and J is TRBJ2-7; possible D gene TRBD1, 6 bases. The source is a girl aged 5-17 years in good health and CMV-seropositive. The sequencing sample was made of PBMCs. Written as DNA, the CDR3 is TGCGCCAGCAGTGAAAGGACAGAGGGCTACGAGCAGTACTTC. Amino acids: CASSERTEGYEQYF.